This TCR beta chain was obtained from a study of graft-versus-host responses after intestinal transplantation. The CDR3 extends over 17 amino acids. Germline V CDR1 and CDR2: SNHLY, FYNNEI. With 8 bases clipped from V and 7 bases from J, the junction kept 19 bases outside the gene matches. Sequenced by immunoSEQ multiplex PCR; TCRdb stores in-frame clones only, minus some. The sample consists of more than 75,000 clones, 91% of them appearing once. As for this clone: The antigen is unknown.

This TCR was recovered from a human donor who was the organ donor for an intestinal transplant. The sample consisted of unstimulated CD4+ T cells sorted from spleen or lymph node cells, taken before transplant. The chain couples TRBV2 to TRBJ2-2; 7 nucleotides align to TRBD1. The CDR3 here is CASRPYDRAYFGGELFF. The CDR3 nucleotides read TGTGCCAGCCGACCCTACGACAGGGCTTACTTTGGCGGGGAGCTGTTTTTT.